This entry lists 21 T cell receptor beta chains sequenced from one sample in a study of early T cells in non-severe SARS-CoV-2 infection. Each CDR3 protein gets one entry after TCRdb re-called the 5' RACE reads with MiXCR. The table records 80,000 or so distinct CDR3 sequences, 11% of them present only once. Sequencing used whole blood, obtained at baseline. The receptors here all came from an adult who was a healthcare worker with PCR-confirmed SARS-CoV-2 infection or an uninfected control (not recorded which).

This clonotype has at least ten counts. This chain links TRBV6-5 with TRBJ1-2; D might be TRBD1 (6 bases). The CDR3 has 18 residues. Germline CDR1 and CDR2: MNHEY and SVGAGI. V was cut by 2 bases and J by 1 base, with 20 bases left in between. The CDR3 DNA is TGTGCCAGCAGTTACGGCCTTTACGAAGGACAGTTTAACTATGGCTACACCTTC. This gives the protein CASSYGLYEGQFNYGYTF.

This clonotype came up a few times. This chain uses TRBV6-2 or TRBV6-3 with TRBJ2-5; TRBD1 might be the D (6 bases). This CDR3 is 15 amino acids long. V was cut by 6 bases and J by 3 bases, with 17 bases left in between. CDR1 is MNHEY and CDR2 is SVGEGT in the germline V gene. The CDR3 loop is CASSSPAGAKETQYF. CDR3 DNA sequence: TGTGCCAGCAGCTCGCCCGCAGGGGCTAAAGAGACCCAGTACTTC.

The chain has TRBV5-1 and TRBJ2-1; D gene unclear. V lost 0 bases, J lost 5 bases, and 12 bases lay in between. Per the germline V gene, CDR1 is SGHRS and CDR2 is YFSETQ. The CDR3 is made up of 15 amino acids. The CDR3 is CASSLEPAADNEQFF. The CDR3 DNA reads TGCGCCAGCAGCTTGGAACCGGCAGCAGACAATGAGCAGTTCTTC.

This clonotype was seen a handful of times. The CDR3 region has the DNA TGTGCCACCAGCAGAGATGGGACAGCCACCGGGGAGCTGTTTTTT. The encoded protein is CATSRDGTATGELFF. The chain recombines TRBV15 with TRBJ2-2; 7 bases are a match to TRBD1. There are 15 residues in the CDR3. Germline trimming cut 0 bases from V and 4 bases from J; bases unmatched to any gene: 2. Germline V CDR1 and CDR2: LNHNV, YYDKDF (reference sequence). Complete variable domain (other parts from reference TRBV15 and TRBJ2-2): DAMVIQNPRYQVTQFGKPVTLSCSQTLNHNVMYWYQQKSSQAPKLLFHYYDKDFNNEADTPDNFQSRRPNTSFCFLDIRSPGLGDTAMYLCATSRDGTATGELFFGEGSRLTVL.

J is TRBJ2-3 and V is TRBV6-5; D tentatively fits TRBD1 or TRBD2 (5 bases each). V lost 1 base and J lost 2, with 13 bases in between. The CDR3 consists of 16 residues. Germline V gene data show CDR1 as MNHEY and CDR2 as SVGAGI. As DNA, the CDR3 is TGTGCCAGCAGTTACTTGGCAGGGCGGGCCACAGATACGCAGTATTTT. This gives the protein CASSYLAGRATDTQYF.

This clonotype has just a few counts. The chain has TRBV20-1 and TRBJ2-3; perhaps TRBD2 as D (5 bases). The V end lost 3 bases, the J end lost 1 base, and 11 bases lay between the germline ends. CDR1 and CDR2 from the germline V gene are DFQATT and SNEGSKA (reference sequence). The CDR3 covers 14 residues. This CDR3 is CSASSSSGTDTQYF. The DNA for the CDR3 is TGCAGTGCTAGCTCTAGCTCGGGCACAGATACGCAGTATTTT.

This chain joins TRBV29-1 and TRBJ2-7; 7 bases align to TRBD1. Germline V gene data show CDR1 as SQVTM and CDR2 as ANQGSEA. The V segment lost 1 base and the J segment 4 bases; nucleotides outside the gene matches: 10. The CDR3 covers 15 residues. In nucleotides, the CDR3 is TGCAGCGTTGAAGTTCGAGAAACAGGGGAATACGAGCAGTACTTC. Its protein product is CSVEVRETGEYEQYF.

This clonotype was seen many times. The chain has TRBV27 and TRBJ2-7; weak D call: TRBD2 (6 bases). From germline, CDR1 is MNHEY and CDR2 SMNVEV (reference sequence). Trimming cost V 8 bases and J 4 bases, with 18 bases left between them. CDR3 length: 14 residues. CDR3 bases: TGTGCCAGCGGGTTCGTAGCGGCCGGGTACGAGCAGTACTTC. Encoded protein: CASGFVAAGYEQYF.

This clonotype was recorded a few times. The chain uses TRBV2 and TRBJ2-1, with D uncertain. The germline V and J ends were trimmed by 6 bases and 5 bases, with 11 bases remaining between them. The CDR3 spans 13 residues. Germline V gives CDR1 SNHLY, CDR2 FYNNEI. The CDR3 spells CASRGSLNNEQFF. CDR3 DNA sequence: TGTGCCAGCAGGGGCTCACTGAACAATGAGCAGTTCTTC.

The chain uses TRBV29-1 and TRBJ2-7; D remains ambiguous. The CDR3 is 12 residues long. V shed 7 bases and J shed 1 base, with 11 bases lying between them. Looked up from germline, CDR1 is SQVTM and CDR2 is ANQGSEA. DNA for the CDR3: TGCAGCGGCTCCGTGGGTTCCTACGAGCAGTACTTC. This gives the protein CSGSVGSYEQYF.

This clonotype was detected a few times. This chain connects TRBV4-1 to TRBJ2-3; tentatively, D is TRBD2 (5 bases). CDR1 and CDR2 from the germline V gene are MGHRA and YSYEKL. V lost 3 bases and J 0 bases, leaving 10 bases between the germline ends. This CDR3 is 15 amino acids long. In DNA, the CDR3 is TGCGCCAGCAGCCATGGCGCGGGTAGCACAGATACGCAGTATTTT. It encodes CASSHGAGSTDTQYF.

The rearrangement links TRBV10-3 to TRBJ2-3; no firm D call. Deletions cut 0 bases from V and 4 bases from J, with 2 bases between. Germline V gene data show CDR1 as ENHRY and CDR2 as SYGVKD. The length of the CDR3 is 12 residues. DNA for the CDR3: TGTGCCATCAGTGAGTCCCCAGATACGCAGTATTTT. This gives the protein CAISESPDTQYF.

This clonotype has a single count. The chain uses TRBV29-1 and TRBJ2-1, with D tentatively TRBD1 or TRBD2 (5 bases each). Trimming pared 5 bases from V and 6 bases from J, leaving 14 bases between. Per the germline V gene, CDR1 is SQVTM and CDR2 is ANQGSEA. This CDR3 contains 13 residues. The CDR3 DNA follows: TGCAGCGTTAGGTTCACTGGGGGCAATGAGCAGTTCTTC. Its translation: CSVRFTGGNEQFF.

This chain joins TRBV2 and TRBJ1-2, with 8 bases fitting TRBD1. Germline assignment: CDR1 SNHLY and CDR2 FYNNEI. The CDR3 runs to 14 residues. Germline trimming cut 5 bases from V and 4 bases from J; bases unmatched to any gene: 6. CDR3 region: CASSHRTGLYGYTF. The CDR3 nucleotides are TGTGCCAGCAGTCACCGGACAGGGCTCTATGGCTACACCTTC.

This clonotype showed up just a few times. The chain combines TRBV5-1 with TRBJ1-1; perhaps TRBD1 as D (5 bases). The germline V and J ends were trimmed by 4 bases and 0 bases, with 13 bases remaining between them. In germline, CDR1 is SGHRS, CDR2 YFSETQ. CDR3 length: 15 amino acids. The DNA for the CDR3 is TGCGCCAGCAGCCAGGGACGGCTCATGAACACTGAAGCTTTCTTT. Its protein is CASSQGRLMNTEAFF.

The chain couples TRBV6-1 to TRBJ2-5; D tentatively fits TRBD1 or TRBD2 (6 bases each). V was trimmed by 7 bases and J by 4 bases, leaving 19 bases between them. The germline CDR1 and CDR2 sequences are MNHNS and SASEGT. The CDR3 spans 15 residues. Written as DNA, the CDR3 is TGTGCCAGCACGGAAGGGGGGAAGACGAGAGAGACCCAGTACTTC. Protein product: CASTEGGKTRETQYF.

This sequence joins TRBV7-2 and TRBJ1-5; 10 nucleotides agree with TRBD1. This CDR3 contains 15 residues. Trimming removed 5 bases from V and 5 bases from J; junction bases left unmatched: 6. Germline CDR1 reads SGHTA; CDR2 reads FQGNSA. For the CDR3, the DNA is TGTGCCAGCAGCAAAGACAGGGGGCATCATCAGCCCCAGCATTTT. Its protein is CASSKDRGHHQPQHF.

V is TRBV5-4 and J is TRBJ2-3; D assignment may be TRBD1 or TRBD2 (7 bases each). The V end was cut by 4 bases, the J end by 4 bases, with 13 bases between. Germline lookup yields CDR1 SGHNT and CDR2 YYREEE (reference sequence). The CDR3 is 14 residues long. CDR3 DNA: TGTGCCAGCAGCCCCAGGGGGGGTGCAGATACGCAGTATTTT. Translation gives CASSPRGGADTQYF.

This clonotype has only a few counts. The chain couples TRBV30 to TRBJ1-4; D is unclear. Trimming cost V 1 base and J 4 bases, with 7 bases left between them. CDR3 length: 13 residues. From germline, CDR1 is GTSNPN and CDR2 SVGIG (reference sequence). The CDR3 is CAWSGLLNEKLFF. DNA for the CDR3: TGTGCCTGGAGTGGGCTGCTTAATGAAAAACTGTTTTTT.

This chain joins TRBV11-2 and TRBJ2-2; D is possibly TRBD2 (6 bases). This CDR3 contains 18 residues. V gave up 5 bases and J gave up 0 bases, with 19 bases separating them. Germline CDR1 reads SGHAT; CDR2 reads FQNNGV. The CDR3 bases are TGTGCCAGCAGCGCCCAGACTAGTGGGGGTGCGAACACCGGGGAGCTGTTTTTT. As protein: CASSAQTSGGANTGELFF.

This clonotype was seen repeatedly, ten times or more. V gene TRBV7-2 combines with J gene TRBJ1-1; 7 bases agree with TRBD1. Germline V gene data show CDR1 as SGHTA and CDR2 as FQGNSA. CDR3 size: 15 residues. V gave up 5 bases and J gave up 1 base; unmatched junction bases: 7. CDR3 DNA: TGTGCCAGCAGCCCCACGGGACAGCCGAACACTGAAGCTTTCTTT. The encoded protein is CASSPTGQPNTEAFF.